This entry lists 31 T cell receptor beta chains sequenced from one sample in a study of graft-versus-host responses after intestinal transplantation (dated by TCRdb to 2020 to 2023). The time point tag for this specimen amounts to: cells obtained before transplantation from donor or recipient. The library was made by the immunoSEQ multiplex PCR assay. Here the immuneACCESS table is served through TCRdb, limited to in-frame sequences with V and J called. Missing clones are a known gap in these copies; in checked studies unresolved V genes cover under half, and the rest lacks a known reason. For this sample there are about 88,000 clones; roughly 90% appear just once. 0.11% of the sample is held by the ten biggest clonotypes. For these receptors, no antigen is known. This specimen was unstimulated CD4+ T cells sorted from spleen or lymph node cells, taken before intestinal transplant. Receptors originate from a human donor who received an intestinal transplant.

This rearrangement joins TRBV19 to TRBJ1-5, with D possibly TRBD1 on 5 matching bases. The CDR3 is 14 amino acids. CDR1 is LNHDA, CDR2 SQIVND, per germline (reference sequence). V was cut by 5 bases and J by 4 bases, with 12 bases left in between. Here the CDR3 DNA reads TGTGCCAGTAGTCTTGGGGCTTCGAATCAGCCCCAGCATTTT. Its protein is CASSLGASNQPQHF.

This clone was seen more than once but under ten times. The genes are TRBV15 and TRBJ2-7; tentative D call: TRBD1 (6 bases). CDR1 and CDR2 (germline): LNHNV, YYDKDF (reference sequence). CDR3 length equals 16 residues. V lost 0 bases and J lost 2, with 14 bases in between. The CDR3, as DNA: TGTGCCACCAGCAGAGAAAGACCGGGACATACCTACGAGCAGTACTTC. It encodes CATSRERPGHTYEQYF.

The genes are TRBV18 and TRBJ2-1; 9 nucleotides align to TRBD1. Germline V gives CDR1 KGHSH, CDR2 LQKENI. The junction had 4 bases not matched to a gene; V was cut back by 6 bases and J by 4 bases. The CDR3 spans 14 residues. The CDR3 nucleotides are TGTGCCAGCTCGTCCGGGACAGGGTACAATGAGCAGTTCTTC. Amino acids: CASSSGTGYNEQFF. The full variable domain, its missing parts supplied by reference TRBV18 and TRBJ2-1, is NAGVMQNPRHLVRRRGQEARLRCSPMKGHSHVYWYRQLPEEGLKFMVYLQKENIIDESGMPKERFSAEFPKEGPSILRIQQVVRGDSAAYFCASSSGTGYNEQFFGPGTRLTVL.

This chain links TRBV18 with TRBJ1-1; TRBD1 matches 10 bases. Per the germline V gene, CDR1 is KGHSH and CDR2 is LQKENI. The CDR3 loop spans 16 amino acids. The junction had 5 bases not matched to a gene; V was cut back by 3 bases and J by 1 base. In DNA form, the CDR3 reads TGTGCCAGCTCACCCGGGACAGGGGCCGGGAACACTGAAGCTTTCTTT. Encoded protein: CASSPGTGAGNTEAFF.

The rearrangement uses TRBV7-8 and TRBJ1-2, with no clear D. The germline V and J ends were trimmed by 3 bases and 5 bases, with 16 bases remaining between them. The CDR3 is made up of 15 amino acids. CDR1 is SGHVS, CDR2 FQNEAQ, per germline. The CDR3 loop reads CASSFMGGEIYGYTF. CDR3 bases: TGTGCCAGCAGCTTTATGGGCGGGGAAATTTATGGCTACACCTTC.

V gene TRBV5-1 combines with J gene TRBJ1-6; TRBD1 aligns across 10 bases. Germline V lookup: CDR1 SGHRS, CDR2 YFSETQ. With 5 bases clipped from V and 8 bases from J, the junction kept 4 bases outside the gene matches. The CDR3 sequence is 14 residues long. CDR3 sequence (DNA): TGCGCCAGCAGATCCGGGACAGGGGATTCACCCCTCCACTTT. It is translated as CASRSGTGDSPLHF. Full variable domain (remainder filled in from reference TRBV5-1 and TRBJ1-6): KAGVTQTPRYLIKTRGQQVTLSCSPISGHRSVSWYQQTPGQGLQFLFEYFSETQRNKGNFPGRFSGRQFSNSRSEMNVSTLELGDSALYLCASRSGTGDSPLHFGNGTRLTVT.

This sequence joins TRBV18 and TRBJ2-2; TRBD1 matches at 10 bases. Per the germline V gene, CDR1 is KGHSH and CDR2 is LQKENI. The CDR3 has 17 residues. V was pared by 3 bases and J by 5 bases, with 9 bases of the junction left unmatched. The CDR3 DNA reads as TGTGCCAGCTCACCTACCCGGGGACAGGGGAGAACCGGGGAGCTGTTTTTT. The encoded protein is CASSPTRGQGRTGELFF.

The V call is TRBV6-5, the J call TRBJ2-5; D might be TRBD2 (5 bases). This CDR3 is 14 amino acids long. Between the trimmed V and J ends, which lost 0 bases and 3 bases, there was a span of 8 bases. Germline V CDR1 and CDR2: MNHEY, SVGAGI. The CDR3 is CASSYSRGKETQYF. The CDR3 DNA is TGTGCCAGCAGTTACTCGAGAGGGAAAGAGACCCAGTACTTC.

This rearrangement joins TRBV13 to TRBJ2-3; D is possibly TRBD1 (5 bases). Germline lookup yields CDR1 PRHDT and CDR2 FYEKMQ (reference sequence). This CDR3 contains 12 residues. With 5 bases removed from V and 5 bases from J, the gap between germline ends came to 8 bases. The DNA for the CDR3 is TGTGCCAGCAGCCGCAGGGTAGATACGCAGTATTTT. This translates into CASSRRVDTQYF.

This clone was counted a few times. This chain connects TRBV6-5 to TRBJ2-7; a weak D match, TRBD1 (6 bases). The CDR3 length is 13 residues. The V and J ends lost 5 bases and 0 bases respectively, with 8 bases between them. Germline V gives CDR1 MNHEY, CDR2 SVGAGI. The CDR3 region is CASSRGISYEQYF. The CDR3 nucleotides are TGTGCCAGCAGTAGGGGGATCTCCTACGAGCAGTACTTC.

The chain carries TRBV2 and TRBJ1-6, with D perhaps TRBD1 (6 bases). Per the germline V gene, CDR1 is SNHLY and CDR2 is FYNNEI. The CDR3 loop spans 14 amino acids. Trimming took off 3 bases at V and 10 bases at J, with 13 bases between the two ends. CDR3 loop: CASSEAGDSSPLHF. CDR3 bases: TGTGCCAGCAGTGAGGCAGGGGATAGCTCACCCCTCCACTTT.

The chain joins TRBV7-6 to TRBJ1-2; D uncertain. This CDR3 spans 13 amino acids. Germline CDR1 is SGHVS and CDR2 is FNYEAQ. Trimming shortened V by 5 bases and J by 8 bases, and 15 bases separated the two germline ends. CDR3 in amino acids: CASSHEGLAGYTF. The CDR3 DNA reads TGTGCCAGCAGCCACGAGGGCCTGGCCGGCTACACCTTC.

This clone was found a few times. This rearrangement joins TRBV5-6 to TRBJ1-6; perhaps TRBD1 as D (6 bases). Germline lookup yields CDR1 SGHDT and CDR2 YYEEEE. Trimming pared 3 bases from V and 5 bases from J, leaving 12 bases between. This CDR3 contains 15 residues. The CDR3 reads CASSSRGGNNSPLHF. For the CDR3, the DNA is TGTGCCAGCAGCTCCCGAGGGGGAAATAATTCACCCCTCCACTTT. Supplemented by reference TRBV5-6 and TRBJ1-6, the full variable domain reads DAGVTQSPTHLIKTRGQQVTLRCSPKSGHDTVSWYQQALGQGPQFIFQYYEEEERQRGNFPDRFSGHQFPNYSSELNVNALLLGDSALYLCASSSRGGNNSPLHFGNGTRLTVT.

Note on this clone: The same CDR3 can be traced to other DNA sequences in this sample. The rearrangement uses TRBV5-1 and TRBJ2-7, with 8 bases aligning to TRBD1. The J segment lost 2 bases and the V segment lost 0 bases, leaving 4 bases of the junction unmatched. Germline V gene sequence: CDR1 SGHRS, CDR2 YFSETQ. This CDR3 is 15 amino acids long. The CDR3 protein is CASSLGQGATYEQYF. The CDR3 bases are TGCGCCAGCAGCTTGGGGCAGGGGGCTACCTACGAGCAGTACTTC.

V is TRBV5-1 and J is TRBJ1-4, with no clear D. With 0 bases removed from V and 0 bases from J, the gap between germline ends came to 6 bases. The CDR3 is made up of 15 amino acids. Germline CDR1 reads SGHRS; CDR2 reads YFSETQ. CDR3 DNA sequence: TGCGCCAGCAGCTTGGACACGCCAACTAATGAAAAACTGTTTTTT. Its protein product is CASSLDTPTNEKLFF.

This clone was recorded only once. V gene TRBV4-1 combines with J gene TRBJ2-1, with D perhaps TRBD2 (6 bases). The ends were cut back, 4 bases at V and 9 bases at J, with 19 bases in the middle. Germline V gives CDR1 MGHRA, CDR2 YSYEKL. The CDR3 consists of 15 residues. In DNA form, the CDR3 reads TGCGCCAGCAGCCGGACTATCCTACTGACAAGTGAGCAGTTCTTC. Translating gives CASSRTILLTSEQFF.

J is TRBJ1-4 and V is TRBV6-6; 8 bases map to TRBD1. The CDR3 spans 15 residues. The germline gives CDR1 MNHNY, CDR2 SVGAGI (reference sequence). J gave up 3 bases and V 5 bases, and 5 bases lay outside the gene matches. The CDR3, as DNA: TGTGCCAGCAGTCAAGGGACAGGATCTAATGAAAAACTGTTTTTT. Its protein product is CASSQGTGSNEKLFF.

The chain employs TRBV15 and TRBJ2-7, with D perhaps TRBD2 (5 bases). Trimming stripped 0 bases from V and 7 bases from J, with 13 bases between. The germline V gene encodes CDR1 LNHNV and CDR2 YYDKDF (reference sequence). The CDR3 totals 14 residues. DNA for the CDR3: TGTGCCACCAGCAGAGACCCCCCGGAGGTGGAGCAGTACTTC. Protein sequence: CATSRDPPEVEQYF.

The chain couples TRBV7-8 to TRBJ2-5, with 8 nucleotides matching TRBD2. With 1 base clipped from V and 5 bases from J, the junction kept 12 bases outside the gene matches. In germline, CDR1 is SGHVS, CDR2 FQNEAQ. The CDR3 has 17 amino acids. The CDR3 DNA sequence: TGTGCCAGCAGCTTAGGCCTATCGGCGGGGGGAGGGGAGACCCAGTACTTC. Protein product: CASSLGLSAGGGETQYF.

For the CDR3, the DNA is TGTGCCAGCAGCCAAGAAACTAGCGGGGGCCTTCACTCCTACAATGAGCAGTTCTTC. Translation gives CASSQETSGGLHSYNEQFF. V and J are TRBV4-2 and TRBJ2-1; 11 bases align to TRBD2. Germline trimming cut 0 bases from V and 0 bases from J; bases unmatched to any gene: 7. This CDR3 region has 19 residues. Germline assignment: CDR1 LGHNA and CDR2 YNFKEQ.

The chain couples TRBV11-2 to TRBJ2-2, with 10 nucleotides matching TRBD2. This CDR3 is 15 amino acids long. Germline CDR1 and CDR2: SGHAT and FQNNGV. Trimming cost V 8 bases and J 8 bases; bases outside gene matches: 11. The chain's CDR3 is CASSAGGPSAGELFF. The CDR3, as DNA: TGTGCCAGCTCAGCGGGGGGGCCTTCGGCGGGGGAGCTGTTTTTT.

This chain joins TRBV18 and TRBJ2-7; a weak D match, TRBD1 (5 bases). CDR1 is KGHSH, CDR2 LQKENI, per germline. The CDR3 is made up of 15 amino acids. V lost 1 base and J 3 bases, leaving 13 bases between the germline ends. The DNA for the CDR3 is TGTGCCAGCTCACCACGGTCAGGGTGGGACTACGAGCAGTACTTC. Protein: CASSPRSGWDYEQYF.

This clone was found once. The chain combines TRBV10-3 with TRBJ1-2; D possibly corresponds to TRBD1 (6 bases). Germline V lookup: CDR1 ENHRY, CDR2 SYGVKD. Trimming stripped 7 bases from V and 0 bases from J, with 12 bases between. This CDR3 spans 14 amino acids. The CDR3 is CAINTGTTNYGYTF. DNA of the CDR3: TGTGCCATCAACACAGGGACTACTAACTATGGCTACACCTTC.

This clone was seen just once. V gene TRBV5-1 combines with J gene TRBJ2-7; TRBD1 might be the D (6 bases). This CDR3 comprises 13 residues. V lost 5 bases to trimming and J lost 3 bases, with 12 bases between them. From germline, CDR1 is SGHRS and CDR2 YFSETQ. CDR3 coding DNA: TGCGCCAGCAGGTGGGACACGAGCTACGAGCAGTACTTC. Its protein is CASRWDTSYEQYF. Using reference TRBV5-1 and TRBJ2-7 for the parts outside the CDR3, the full variable domain is KAGVTQTPRYLIKTRGQQVTLSCSPISGHRSVSWYQQTPGQGLQFLFEYFSETQRNKGNFPGRFSGRQFSNSRSEMNVSTLELGDSALYLCASRWDTSYEQYFGPGTRLTVT.

About this clone: Other DNA sequences in the same sample also yield this CDR3. V gene TRBV5-1 combines with J gene TRBJ1-5; D call uncertain. Germline CDR1 is SGHRS and CDR2 is YFSETQ. V lost 0 bases and J lost 0, with 7 bases in between. The CDR3 contains 15 residues. The CDR3 here is CASSLDGYSNQPQHF. The CDR3 nucleotides are TGCGCCAGCAGCTTGGACGGGTATAGCAATCAGCCCCAGCATTTT.

This clone was counted only a few times. This rearrangement joins TRBV4-1 to TRBJ1-6; D unclear. The V and J ends lost 2 bases and 2 bases respectively, with 7 bases between them. The CDR3 spans 15 residues. Germline CDR1 is MGHRA and CDR2 is YSYEKL. CDR3 sequence (DNA): TGCGCCAGCAGCCAACCATCAGCCTATAATTCACCCCTCCACTTT. This encodes CASSQPSAYNSPLHF.

V and J are TRBV7-9 and TRBJ2-5, with 10 bases fitting TRBD1. In germline, CDR1 is SEHNR, CDR2 FQNEAQ (reference sequence). With V trimmed by 5 bases and J by 4 bases, 4 bases remained unmatched. The CDR3 is made up of 14 amino acids. The CDR3 loop is CASSTDRGRETQYF. The CDR3, as DNA: TGTGCCAGCAGCACCGACAGGGGGCGAGAGACCCAGTACTTC.

This chain uses TRBV9 with TRBJ1-1; no clear D gene. The CDR3 is 15 amino acids. Trimming pared 10 bases from V and 0 bases from J, leaving 19 bases between. The germline V gene encodes CDR1 SGDLS and CDR2 YYNGEE. The chain's CDR3 is CAPTSRRPMNTEAFF. The CDR3 coding sequence is TGTGCCCCCACTTCGAGGCGACCAATGAACACTGAAGCTTTCTTT.

The V and J genes are TRBV7-8 and TRBJ2-7, with D possibly being TRBD2 (6 bases). Germline CDR1 reads SGHVS; CDR2 reads FQNEAQ. The CDR3 length is 14 residues. Trimming removed 2 bases from V and 1 base from J, with 9 bases in between. In DNA, the CDR3 is TGTGCCAGCAGCTTATTGGAGGGATCCTACGAGCAGTACTTC. Encoded protein: CASSLLEGSYEQYF.

The chain carries TRBV5-1 and TRBJ2-2; D not certain. CDR1 is SGHRS, CDR2 YFSETQ, per germline. The CDR3 sequence is 12 residues long. V was shortened by 3 bases and J by 6 bases, with 6 bases between the two germline ends. The CDR3 DNA is TGCGCCAGCAGCTCCCCCTCCGGGGAGCTGTTTTTT. Translated: CASSSPSGELFF.

This clone occurred once. V is TRBV2 and J is TRBJ2-1; 11 bases are a match to TRBD2. The CDR3 length is 16 residues. V gave up 0 bases and J gave up 3 bases; unmatched junction bases: 1. Germline V CDR1 and CDR2: SNHLY, FYNNEI. In DNA form, the CDR3 reads TGTGCCAGCAGTGAAGCGCTAGCGGGGGGCTACAATGAGCAGTTCTTC. This translates into CASSEALAGGYNEQFF.